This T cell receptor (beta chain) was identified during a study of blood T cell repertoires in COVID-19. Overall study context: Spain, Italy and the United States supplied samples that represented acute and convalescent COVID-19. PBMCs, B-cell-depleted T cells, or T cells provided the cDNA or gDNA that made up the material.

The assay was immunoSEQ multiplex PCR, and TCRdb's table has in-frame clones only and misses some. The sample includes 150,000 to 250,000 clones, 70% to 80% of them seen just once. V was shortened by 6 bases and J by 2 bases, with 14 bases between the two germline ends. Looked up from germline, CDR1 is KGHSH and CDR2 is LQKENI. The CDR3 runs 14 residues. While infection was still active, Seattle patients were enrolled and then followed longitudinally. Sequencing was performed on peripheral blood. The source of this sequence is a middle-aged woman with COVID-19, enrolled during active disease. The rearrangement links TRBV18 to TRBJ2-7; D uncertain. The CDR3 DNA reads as TGTGCCAGCTCTCAGTCCGTTACCACCTACGAGCAGTACTTC. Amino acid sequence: CASSQSVTTYEQYF. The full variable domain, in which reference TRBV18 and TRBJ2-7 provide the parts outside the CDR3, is NAGVMQNPRHLVRRRGQEARLRCSPMKGHSHVYWYRQLPEEGLKFMVYLQKENIIDESGMPKERFSAEFPKEGPSILRIQQVVRGDSAAYFCASSQSVTTYEQYFGPGTRLTVT.